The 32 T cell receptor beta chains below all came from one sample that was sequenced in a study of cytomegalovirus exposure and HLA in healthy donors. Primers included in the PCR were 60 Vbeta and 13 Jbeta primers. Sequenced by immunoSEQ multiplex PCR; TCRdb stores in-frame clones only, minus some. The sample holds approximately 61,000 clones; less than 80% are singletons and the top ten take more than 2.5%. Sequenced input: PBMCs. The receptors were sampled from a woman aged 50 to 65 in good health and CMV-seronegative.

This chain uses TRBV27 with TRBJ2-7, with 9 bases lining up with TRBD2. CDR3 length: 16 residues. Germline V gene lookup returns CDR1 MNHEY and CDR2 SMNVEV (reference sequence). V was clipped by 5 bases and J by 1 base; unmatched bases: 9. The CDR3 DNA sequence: TGTGCCAGCAGTCCTCGACCTCTAGCGGGATCCTACGAGCAGTACTTC. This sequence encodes CASSPRPLAGSYEQYF.

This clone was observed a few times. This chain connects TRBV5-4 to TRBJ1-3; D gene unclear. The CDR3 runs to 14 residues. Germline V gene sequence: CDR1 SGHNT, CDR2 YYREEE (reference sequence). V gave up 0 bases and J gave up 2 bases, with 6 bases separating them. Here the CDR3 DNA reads TGTGCCAGCAGCTTGGGACAAGCTGGAAACACCATATATTTT. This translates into CASSLGQAGNTIYF.

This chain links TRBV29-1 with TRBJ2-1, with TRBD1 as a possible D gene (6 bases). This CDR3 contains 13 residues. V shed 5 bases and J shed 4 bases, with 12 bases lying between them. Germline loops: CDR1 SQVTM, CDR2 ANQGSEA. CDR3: CSVTGQSYNEQFF. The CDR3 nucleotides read TGCAGCGTTACAGGGCAATCGTACAATGAGCAGTTCTTC.

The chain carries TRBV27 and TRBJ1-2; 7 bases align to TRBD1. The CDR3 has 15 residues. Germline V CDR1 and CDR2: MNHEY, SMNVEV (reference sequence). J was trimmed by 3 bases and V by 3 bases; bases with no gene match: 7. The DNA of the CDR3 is TGTGCCAGCAGTTTTAGGGACAGAGTTGACTATGGCTACACCTTC. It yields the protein CASSFRDRVDYGYTF.

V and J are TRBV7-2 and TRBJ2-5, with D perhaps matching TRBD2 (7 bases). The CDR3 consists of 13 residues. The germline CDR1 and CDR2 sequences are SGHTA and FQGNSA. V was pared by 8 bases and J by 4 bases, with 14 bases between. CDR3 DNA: TGTGCCAGCTCTAGGGGGGGAACAGAGACCCAGTACTTC. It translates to CASSRGGTETQYF. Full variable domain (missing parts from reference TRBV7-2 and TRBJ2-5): GAGVSQSPSNKVTEKGKDVELRCDPISGHTALYWYRQSLGQGLEFLIYFQGNSAPDKSGLPSDRFSAERTGGSVSTLTIQRTQQEDSAVYLCASSRGGTETQYFGPGTRLLVL.

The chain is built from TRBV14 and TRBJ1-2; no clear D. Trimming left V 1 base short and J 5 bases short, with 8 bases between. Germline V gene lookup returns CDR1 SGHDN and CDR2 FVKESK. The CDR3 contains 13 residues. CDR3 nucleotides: TGTGCCAGCAGCCAAGGAACCGGTTATGGCTACACCTTC. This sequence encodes CASSQGTGYGYTF.

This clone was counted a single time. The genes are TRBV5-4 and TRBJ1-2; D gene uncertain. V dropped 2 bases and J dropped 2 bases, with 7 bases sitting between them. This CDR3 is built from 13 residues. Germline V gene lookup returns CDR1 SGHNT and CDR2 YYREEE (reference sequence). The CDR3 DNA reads TGTGCCAGCAGCTTAAAGACAAACTATGGCTACACCTTC. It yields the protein CASSLKTNYGYTF.

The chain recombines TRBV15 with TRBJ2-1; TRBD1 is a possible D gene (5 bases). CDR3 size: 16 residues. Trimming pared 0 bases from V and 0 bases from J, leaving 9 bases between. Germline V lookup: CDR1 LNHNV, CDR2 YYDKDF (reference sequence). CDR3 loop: CATSRDGASSYNEQFF. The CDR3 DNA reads TGTGCCACCAGCAGAGATGGGGCTAGCTCCTACAATGAGCAGTTCTTC.

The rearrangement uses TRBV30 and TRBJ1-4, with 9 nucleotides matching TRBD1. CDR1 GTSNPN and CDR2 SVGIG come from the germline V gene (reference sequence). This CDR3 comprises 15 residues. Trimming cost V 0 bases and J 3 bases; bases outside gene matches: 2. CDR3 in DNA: TGTGCCTGGAGTGTGGACAGGGGTGCTAATGAAAAACTGTTTTTT. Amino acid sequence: CAWSVDRGANEKLFF.

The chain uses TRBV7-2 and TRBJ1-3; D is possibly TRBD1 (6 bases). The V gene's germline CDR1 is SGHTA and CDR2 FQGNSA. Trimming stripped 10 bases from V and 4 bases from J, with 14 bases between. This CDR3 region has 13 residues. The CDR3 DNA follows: TGTGCCACCGCAACAGGGTGGGGAAACACCATATATTTT. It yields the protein CATATGWGNTIYF.

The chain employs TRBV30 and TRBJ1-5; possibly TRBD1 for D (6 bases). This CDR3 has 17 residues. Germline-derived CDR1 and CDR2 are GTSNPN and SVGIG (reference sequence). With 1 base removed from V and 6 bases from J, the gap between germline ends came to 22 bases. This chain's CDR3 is CAWSAPRGARQAQPQHF. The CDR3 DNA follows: TGTGCCTGGAGTGCCCCGCGGGGGGCGAGGCAGGCTCAGCCCCAGCATTTT.

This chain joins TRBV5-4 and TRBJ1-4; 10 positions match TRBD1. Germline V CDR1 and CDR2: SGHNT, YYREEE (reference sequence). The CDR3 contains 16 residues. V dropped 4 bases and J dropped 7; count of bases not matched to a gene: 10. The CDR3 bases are TGTGCCAGCAGCACCCGCCGGGACAGGGGTTTTGAAAAACTGTTTTTT. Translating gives CASSTRRDRGFEKLFF.

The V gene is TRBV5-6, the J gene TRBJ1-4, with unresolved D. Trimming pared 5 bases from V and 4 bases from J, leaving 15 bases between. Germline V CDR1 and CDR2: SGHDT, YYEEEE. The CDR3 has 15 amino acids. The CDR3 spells CASRHKGSGNEKLFF. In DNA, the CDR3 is TGTGCCAGCAGACATAAGGGTAGCGGTAATGAAAAACTGTTTTTT. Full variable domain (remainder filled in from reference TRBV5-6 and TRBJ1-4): DAGVTQSPTHLIKTRGQQVTLRCSPKSGHDTVSWYQQALGQGPQFIFQYYEEEERQRGNFPDRFSGHQFPNYSSELNVNALLLGDSALYLCASRHKGSGNEKLFFGSGTQLSVL.

The CDR3 sequence: CASSFGTGESGQFF. CDR3 in DNA: TGTGCCAGCAGTTTTGGGACAGGGGAAAGTGGGCAGTTCTTC. The chain couples TRBV25-1 to TRBJ2-1; 10 bases are a match to TRBD1. CDR1 is MGHDK and CDR2 is SYGVNS in the germline V gene. The V gene end was trimmed by 5 bases and the J gene end by 12 bases; junction bases not matched to a gene: 10. The CDR3 spans 14 residues.

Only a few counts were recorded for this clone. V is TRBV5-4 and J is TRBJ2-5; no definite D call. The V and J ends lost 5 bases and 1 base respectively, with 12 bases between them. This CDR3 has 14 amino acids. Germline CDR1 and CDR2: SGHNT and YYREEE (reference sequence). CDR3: CASRNNRGQETQYF. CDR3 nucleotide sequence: TGTGCCAGCAGAAACAATCGAGGCCAAGAGACCCAGTACTTC.

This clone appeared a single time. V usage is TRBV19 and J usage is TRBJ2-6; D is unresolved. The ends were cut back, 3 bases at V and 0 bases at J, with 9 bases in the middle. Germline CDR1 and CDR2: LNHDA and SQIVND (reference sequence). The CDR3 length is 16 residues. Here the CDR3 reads CASSMNPRSGANVLTF. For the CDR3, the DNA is TGTGCCAGTAGTATGAACCCGCGCTCTGGGGCCAACGTCCTGACTTTC.

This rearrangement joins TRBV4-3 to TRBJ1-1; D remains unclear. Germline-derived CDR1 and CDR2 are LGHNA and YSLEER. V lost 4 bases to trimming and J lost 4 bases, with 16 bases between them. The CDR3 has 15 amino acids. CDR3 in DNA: TGCGCCAGCAGCCTAAACGAAGCAGGCGTCACTGAAGCTTTCTTT. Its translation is CASSLNEAGVTEAFF.

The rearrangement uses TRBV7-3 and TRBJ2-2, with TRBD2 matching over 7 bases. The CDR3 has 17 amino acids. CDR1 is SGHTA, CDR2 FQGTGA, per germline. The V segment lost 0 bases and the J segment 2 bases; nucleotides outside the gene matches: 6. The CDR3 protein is CASSLTGGVLNTGELFF. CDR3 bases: TGTGCCAGCAGCTTAACGGGAGGGGTCCTAAACACCGGGGAGCTGTTTTTT.

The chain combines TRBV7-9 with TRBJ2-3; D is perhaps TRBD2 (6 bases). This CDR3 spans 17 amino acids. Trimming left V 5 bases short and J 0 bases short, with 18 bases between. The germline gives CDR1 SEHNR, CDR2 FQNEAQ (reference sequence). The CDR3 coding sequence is TGTGCCAGCAGCGGGGGGATGGGCAGACCTAGCACAGATACGCAGTATTTT. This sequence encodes CASSGGMGRPSTDTQYF.

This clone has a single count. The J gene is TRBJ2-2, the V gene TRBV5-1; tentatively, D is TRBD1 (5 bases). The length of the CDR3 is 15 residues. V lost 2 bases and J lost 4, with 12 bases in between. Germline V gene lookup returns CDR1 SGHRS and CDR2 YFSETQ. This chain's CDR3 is CASSFRDSRTGELFF. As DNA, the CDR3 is TGCGCCAGCAGCTTTAGAGACAGCCGCACCGGGGAGCTGTTTTTT.

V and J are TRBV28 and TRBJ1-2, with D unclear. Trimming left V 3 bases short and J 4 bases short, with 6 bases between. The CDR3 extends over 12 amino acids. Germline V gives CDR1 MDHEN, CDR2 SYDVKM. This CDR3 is CASSLGLYGYTF. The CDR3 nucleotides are TGTGCCAGCAGTTTGGGCCTCTATGGCTACACCTTC.

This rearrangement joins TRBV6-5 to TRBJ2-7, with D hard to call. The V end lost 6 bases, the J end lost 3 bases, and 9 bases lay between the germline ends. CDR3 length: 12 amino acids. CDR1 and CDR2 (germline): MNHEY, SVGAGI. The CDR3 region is CASSRGDYEQYF. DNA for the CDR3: TGTGCCAGCAGCCGAGGAGACTACGAGCAGTACTTC.

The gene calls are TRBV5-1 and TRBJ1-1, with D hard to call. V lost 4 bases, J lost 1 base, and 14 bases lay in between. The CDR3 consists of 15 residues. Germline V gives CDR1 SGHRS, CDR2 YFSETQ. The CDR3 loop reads CASSTYGNSNTEAFF. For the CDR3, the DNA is TGCGCCAGCAGCACGTACGGGAATTCGAACACTGAAGCTTTCTTT.

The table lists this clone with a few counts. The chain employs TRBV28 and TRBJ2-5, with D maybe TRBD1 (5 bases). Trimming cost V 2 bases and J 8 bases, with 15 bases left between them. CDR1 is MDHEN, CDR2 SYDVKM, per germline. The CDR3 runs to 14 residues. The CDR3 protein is CASSLVGAGLTQYF. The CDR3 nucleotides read TGTGCCAGCAGTTTAGTAGGGGCAGGTTTAACCCAGTACTTC.

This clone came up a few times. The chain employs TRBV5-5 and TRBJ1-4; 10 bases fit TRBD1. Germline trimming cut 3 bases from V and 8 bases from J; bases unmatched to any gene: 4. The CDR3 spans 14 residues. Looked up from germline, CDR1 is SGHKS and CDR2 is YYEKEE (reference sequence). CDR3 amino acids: CASSSGTGEEKLFF. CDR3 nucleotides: TGTGCCAGCAGCTCCGGGACAGGGGAGGAAAAACTGTTTTTT.

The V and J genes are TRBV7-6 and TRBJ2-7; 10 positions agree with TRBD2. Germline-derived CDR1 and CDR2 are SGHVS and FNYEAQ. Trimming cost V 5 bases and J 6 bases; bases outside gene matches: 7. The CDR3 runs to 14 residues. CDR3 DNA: TGTGCCAGCAGCCTCAGCGGGAGGGCGCCCGAGCAGTACTTC. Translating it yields CASSLSGRAPEQYF.

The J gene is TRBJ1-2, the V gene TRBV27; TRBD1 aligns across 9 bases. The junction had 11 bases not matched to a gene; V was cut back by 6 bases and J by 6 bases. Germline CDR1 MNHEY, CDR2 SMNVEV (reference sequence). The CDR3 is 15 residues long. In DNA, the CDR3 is TGTGCCAGCAGATCGCACACAGGGGGCAGCGATGGCTACACCTTC. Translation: CASRSHTGGSDGYTF.

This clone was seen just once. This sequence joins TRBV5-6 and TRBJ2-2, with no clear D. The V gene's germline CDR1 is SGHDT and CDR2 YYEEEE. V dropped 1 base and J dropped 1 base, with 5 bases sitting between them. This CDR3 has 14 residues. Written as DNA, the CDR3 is TGTGCCAGCAGCTTGAACAGGAACACCGGGGAGCTGTTTTTT. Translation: CASSLNRNTGELFF.

CDR3 DNA: TGTGCCAGCAGTGAATTGGACAGGGATAAAGCTGAAGCTTTCTTT. This translates into CASSELDRDKAEAFF. The V call is TRBV25-1, the J call TRBJ1-1; TRBD1 matches at 8 bases. Germline values: CDR1 MGHDK, CDR2 SYGVNS. The CDR3 has 15 amino acids. V shed 1 base and J 6 bases; nucleotides not matched to a gene: 7.

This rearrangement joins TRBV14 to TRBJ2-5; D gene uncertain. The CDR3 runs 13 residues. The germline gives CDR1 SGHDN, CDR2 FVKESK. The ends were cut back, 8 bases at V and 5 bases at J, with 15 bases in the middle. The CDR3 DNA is TGTGCCAGCTCTGGCAAGTCAATGGAGACCCAGTACTTC. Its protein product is CASSGKSMETQYF.

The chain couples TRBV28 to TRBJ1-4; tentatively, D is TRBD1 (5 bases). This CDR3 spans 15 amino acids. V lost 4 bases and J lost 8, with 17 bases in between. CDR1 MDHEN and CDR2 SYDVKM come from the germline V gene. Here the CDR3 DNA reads TGTGCCAGCAGTTCCCCGGACAAGGGTAGGGAAAAACTGTTTTTT. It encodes CASSSPDKGREKLFF.

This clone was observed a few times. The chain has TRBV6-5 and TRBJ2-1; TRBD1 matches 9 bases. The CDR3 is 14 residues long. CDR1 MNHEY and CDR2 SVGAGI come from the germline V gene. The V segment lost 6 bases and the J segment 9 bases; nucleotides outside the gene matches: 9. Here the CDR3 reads CASRTGTGFGEQFF. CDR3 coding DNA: TGTGCCAGCAGAACCGGGACAGGGTTCGGTGAGCAGTTCTTC.